In this sample, the clone carrying this T cell receptor (beta chain) turned up once. The target antigen is unknown. The data were taken from a study of CD8 T cells in ankylosing spondylitis. General study points: In reactive arthritis synovial fluid and blood, some motif variants had been reported before. There was reportedly significant enrichment of clones that were disease-linked in matched ankylosing spondylitis synovial fluid. Disease-linked clones displayed a CD8+ phenotype and appeared relatively rarely in peripheral blood. Typical of ankylosing spondylitis blood, it appeared, was a TCR beta motif of 7 or 8 highly homologous variants.

Molecular-barcoded quantitative 5'-RACE produced these TCR beta libraries. MiXCR was run by TCRdb on the 5' RACE reads, yielding one entry per CDR3 protein. This sample yields around 770,000 distinct CDR3 sequences, of which under 20% are seen a single time; roughly a fifth belongs to the top ten. Germline CDR1 is LGHNA and CDR2 is YSLEER. The CDR3 has 13 amino acids. Trimming removed 1 base from V and 12 bases from J, with 15 bases in between. Sequencing was performed on blood, either unsorted or a sorted T cell fraction (not recorded which). The TCR was taken from a male donor with ankylosing spondylitis. This chain connects TRBV4-3 to TRBJ2-5, with a tentative D call TRBD2 (5 bases). Here the CDR3 reads CASSQGAGGREYF. CDR3 DNA sequence: TGCGCCAGCAGCCAAGGGGCGGGCGGACGGGAGTACTTC.